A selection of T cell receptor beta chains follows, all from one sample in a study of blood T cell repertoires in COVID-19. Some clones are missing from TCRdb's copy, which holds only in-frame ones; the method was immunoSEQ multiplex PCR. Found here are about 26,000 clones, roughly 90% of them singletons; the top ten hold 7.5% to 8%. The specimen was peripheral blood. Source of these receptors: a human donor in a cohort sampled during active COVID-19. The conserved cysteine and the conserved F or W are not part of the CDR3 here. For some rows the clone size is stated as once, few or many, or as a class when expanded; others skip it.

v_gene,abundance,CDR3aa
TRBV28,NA,ASWARGGNEKLF
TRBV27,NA,ASTAPSSGAGYNEQF
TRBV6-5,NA,ASSPGNEQF
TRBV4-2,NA,ASSQGSNTGELF
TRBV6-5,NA,ASWDRAAKNIQY
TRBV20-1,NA,SASGSYEQY
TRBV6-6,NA,ASSDRGGTYGYT
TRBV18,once,ASSPLGLAGVNEQF
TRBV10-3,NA,AISGPSSGRSTDTQY
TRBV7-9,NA,ASRSLEGYT
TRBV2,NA,ASRSGGLLSGNTIY
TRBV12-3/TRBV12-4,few,ASSRGLANEQY
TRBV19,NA,ASSHRGGVGEQY
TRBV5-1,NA,ASSLGDRNQPQH
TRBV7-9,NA,ASSLEGQASNEQF
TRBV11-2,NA,ASSLRQNTEAF
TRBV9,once,ASSKGTGPLTEAF
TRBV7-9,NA,ASSGTDRGGY
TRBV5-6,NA,ASSGGDRGTSYEQY
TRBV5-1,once,ASSLTIAGGQETQY
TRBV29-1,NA,SVQDYNEQF
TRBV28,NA,ASSPPGGLQPQH
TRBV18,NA,ASSPTHFTGSGANVLT
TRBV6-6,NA,ASSSLAPNTGELF
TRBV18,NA,ASSPVPRDGGGSYEQY
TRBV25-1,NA,ASRGDTYEQY
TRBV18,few,ASSPTWTDTQY
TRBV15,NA,ATSRAFSYEQY
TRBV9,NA,ASSVGGRTPPDTQY
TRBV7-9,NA,ASSLDGSSNQPQH
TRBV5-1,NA,ASSLGSQGRPGNTIY